This T cell receptor (beta chain) was profiled in a study of PD-L1 blockade in urothelial cancer. As for the study in general: Patients started atezolizumab around 2014, 1,200 mg intravenously every 3 weeks. Blood was evaluated 3 weeks (second dose) and 6 weeks after therapy began.

This CDR3 contains 15 residues. The V gene end was trimmed by 6 bases and the J gene end by 12 bases; junction bases not matched to a gene: 14. The V gene's germline CDR1 is MDHEN and CDR2 SYDVKM. This clone was seen a single time. As for time point: pretreatment peripheral blood. Each patient supplied 1 to 8 pretreatment and on-treatment samples. Synthetic analogs of TCR templates were spiked into every PCR. Libraries were prepared by immunoSEQ multiplex PCR; TCRdb keeps only in-frame clonotypes and omits some of them. The sample includes 45,000 to 65,000 clones, 85% to 90% of them seen just once. This TCR was sampled from a man aged 65 to 85 with urothelial cancer. The chain recombines TRBV28 with TRBJ2-1, with TRBD2 identical over 10 bases. Source: PBMCs, taken around atezolizumab (anti-PD-L1) treatment. The CDR3 reads CASRLAGGPSGGQFF. The CDR3 nucleotides are TGTGCCAGCAGGTTAGCGGGAGGCCCCTCGGGTGGGCAGTTCTTC.